This record covers a single TCR beta chain. Its cognate antigen is unknown. This sample was included in a study of blood T cells in healthy people across ages. Overall study results and limits: When set beside aged donors, long-lived donors presented more naive CD4+ cells and higher diversity. Leaving the PBMCs unsorted stopped any conclusive comparison of naive versus antigen-experienced cells. The study regarded diversity estimates from one million T cells as underestimates.

Germline V gene lookup returns CDR1 LGHDT and CDR2 YNNKEL (reference sequence). V dropped 6 bases and J dropped 7; count of bases not matched to a gene: 17. This CDR3 region has 16 residues. A second PCR of 7 to 11 cycles used a sample-barcoded 5' primer and a J-beta primer mix. Using its own MiXCR run on the 5' RACE reads, TCRdb lists one record per CDR3 protein. Among approximately 1.5 million distinct CDR3 sequences listed, roughly 43% were seen once. This clonotype originated in a woman between 18 and 30 years old in good health. Sequencing was done on a sample of blood. The chain joins TRBV3-1 to TRBJ2-7, with 8 bases fitting TRBD2. The CDR3 reads CASSRKGTRGSSEQYF. CDR3 in DNA: TGTGCCAGCAGTCGCAAGGGGACTAGAGGGTCGTCTGAGCAGTACTTC.